This T cell receptor beta chain originates from a study of long-term antiretroviral therapy in people with HIV. Study observations and caveats: HIV repertoires spanned narrower CDR3 length ranges than controls. An increase in diversity followed ART, yet levels stayed below transplant donor controls.

Researchers report immunoSEQ v3.0 was run at survey level. Generated by immunoSEQ multiplex PCR, the TCRdb table keeps only in-frame clones and is missing some. This sample has roughly 24,000 clones; more than 70% occur once, and the top ten carry around 6.5%. Per individual, the PBMC samples numbered at least one pre-ART and at least two post-ART. Every one of the participants with HIV received treatment in the United States. Germline assignment: CDR1 GTSNPN and CDR2 SVGIG (reference sequence). The CDR3 loop spans 15 amino acids. The V gene end was trimmed by 0 bases and the J gene end by 4 bases; junction bases not matched to a gene: 5. This clone has only one observation. The target antigen is unknown.

Sequencing used unsorted PBMCs, obtained 0.6 years after starting antiretroviral therapy. The chain joins TRBV30 to TRBJ1-5, with TRBD1 matching 8 bases. The TCR comes from a man in his sixties with HIV. CDR3 sequence: CAWSVPGGLNQPQHF. CDR3 coding DNA: TGTGCCTGGAGTGTACCAGGGGGCCTGAATCAGCCCCAGCATTTT. Full variable domain (missing parts from reference TRBV30 and TRBJ1-5): SQTIHQWPATLVQPVGSPLSLECTVEGTSNPNLYWYRQAAGRGLQLLFYSVGIGQISSEVPQNLSASRPQDRQFILSSKKLLLSDSGFYLCAWSVPGGLNQPQHFGDGTRLSIL.